One T cell receptor beta chain is described in this entry. Its antigen is as yet unknown. The CDR3 sequence is 16 residues long. The V and J ends lost 1 base and 3 bases, in that order; junction bases with no gene match: 5. The V gene's germline CDR1 is SGHRS and CDR2 YFSETQ. The source of the sample is a study of T cell responses to AZD1222 COVID-19 vaccine. Study-wide results and limits: Increased Spike-specific TCR breadth and depth were observed after two AZD1222 doses. Nearly half of spike-specific TCRs reportedly go after variant regions that carry no mutations.

Some clones are missing from TCRdb's copy, which holds only in-frame ones; the method was immunoSEQ multiplex PCR. The table lists 90,000 to 120,000 clones, about nine tenths of them singletons. The source of this sequence is an adult in good health. The rearrangement uses TRBV5-1 and TRBJ2-2, with 8 bases aligning to TRBD1. Sequencing used peripheral blood, obtained on day 0 of AZD1222 vaccination. CDR3: CASSLLQGGDTGELFF. CDR3 sequence (DNA): TGCGCCAGCAGCTTGTTACAGGGGGGTGACACCGGGGAGCTGTTTTTT.